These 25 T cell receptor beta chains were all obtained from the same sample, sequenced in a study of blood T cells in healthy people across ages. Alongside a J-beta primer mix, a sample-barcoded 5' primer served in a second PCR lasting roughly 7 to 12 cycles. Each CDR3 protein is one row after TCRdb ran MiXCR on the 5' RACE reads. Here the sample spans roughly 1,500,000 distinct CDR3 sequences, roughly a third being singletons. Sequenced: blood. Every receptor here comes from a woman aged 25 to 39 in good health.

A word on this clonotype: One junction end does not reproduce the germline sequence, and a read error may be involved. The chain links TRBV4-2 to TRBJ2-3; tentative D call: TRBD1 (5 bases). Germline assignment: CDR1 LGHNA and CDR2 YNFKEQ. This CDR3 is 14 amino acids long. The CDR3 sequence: CASSRDVLTDTPYF. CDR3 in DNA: TGTGCCAGCAGCCGGGATGTATTGACAGATACGCCGTATTTT.

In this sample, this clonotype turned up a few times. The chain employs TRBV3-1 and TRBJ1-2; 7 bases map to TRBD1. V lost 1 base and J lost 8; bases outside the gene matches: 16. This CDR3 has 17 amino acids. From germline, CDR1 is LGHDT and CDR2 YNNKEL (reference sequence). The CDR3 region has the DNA TGTGCCAGCAGCCAAGCGGCCAGCGCGGGGTTAGGGGGCGGCTACACCTTC. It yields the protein CASSQAASAGLGGGYTF. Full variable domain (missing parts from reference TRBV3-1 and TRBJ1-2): DTAVSQTPKYLVTQMGNDKSIKCEQNLGHDTMYWYKQDSKKFLKIMFSYNNKELIINETVPNRFSPKSPDKAHLNLHINSLELGDSAVYFCASSQAASAGLGGGYTFGSGTRLTVV.

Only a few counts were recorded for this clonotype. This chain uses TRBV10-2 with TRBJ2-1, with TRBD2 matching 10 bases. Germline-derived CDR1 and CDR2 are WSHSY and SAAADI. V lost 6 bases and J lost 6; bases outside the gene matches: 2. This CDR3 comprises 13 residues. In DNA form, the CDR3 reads TGCGCCAGCAGGGGACTAGCGACCAATGAGCAGTTCTTC. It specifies CASRGLATNEQFF.

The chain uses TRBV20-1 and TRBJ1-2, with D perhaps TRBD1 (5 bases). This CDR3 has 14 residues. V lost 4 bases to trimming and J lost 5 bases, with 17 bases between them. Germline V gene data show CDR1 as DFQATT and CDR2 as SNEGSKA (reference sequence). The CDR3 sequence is CSATPNRDGYGYTF. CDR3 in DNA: TGCAGTGCTACTCCAAACCGGGACGGGTATGGCTACACCTTC.

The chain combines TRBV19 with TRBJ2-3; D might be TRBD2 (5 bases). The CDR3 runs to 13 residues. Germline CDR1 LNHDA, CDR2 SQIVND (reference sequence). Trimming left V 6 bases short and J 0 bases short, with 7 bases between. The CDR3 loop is CASSGISTDTQYF. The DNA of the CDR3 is TGTGCCAGTAGCGGGATAAGCACAGATACGCAGTATTTT.

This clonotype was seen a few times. CDR3 loop: CSAGSGSKETQYF. CDR3 sequence (DNA): TGCAGTGCTGGTAGCGGAAGTAAAGAGACCCAGTACTTC. The chain is built from TRBV20-1 and TRBJ2-5; D might be TRBD2 (6 bases). The CDR3 spans 13 residues. Germline V gene lookup returns CDR1 DFQATT and CDR2 SNEGSKA (reference sequence). The ends were cut back, 5 bases at V and 3 bases at J, with 13 bases in the middle.

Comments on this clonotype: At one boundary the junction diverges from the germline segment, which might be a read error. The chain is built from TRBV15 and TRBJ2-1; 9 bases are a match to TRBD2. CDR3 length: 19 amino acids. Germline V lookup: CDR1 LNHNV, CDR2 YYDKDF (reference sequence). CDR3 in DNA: TGTACCACCAGCCGTGGAGGAGCGGGGGGACGAACTTCCTACAATGAGCGGTTCTTC. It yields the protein CTTSRGGAGGRTSYNERFF.

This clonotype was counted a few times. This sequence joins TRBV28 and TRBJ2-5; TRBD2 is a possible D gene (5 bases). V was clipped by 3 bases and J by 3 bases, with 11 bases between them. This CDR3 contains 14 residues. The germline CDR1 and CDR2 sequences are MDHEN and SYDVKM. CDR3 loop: CASSFLPGKETQYF. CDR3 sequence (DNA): TGTGCCAGCAGTTTCTTGCCCGGGAAAGAGACCCAGTACTTC.

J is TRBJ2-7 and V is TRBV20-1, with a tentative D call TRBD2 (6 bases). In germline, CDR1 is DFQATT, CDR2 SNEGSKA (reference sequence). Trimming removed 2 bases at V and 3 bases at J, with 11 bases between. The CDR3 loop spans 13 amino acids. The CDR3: CSARHGSIYEQYF. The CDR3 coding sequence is TGCAGTGCTAGACACGGGAGTATCTACGAGCAGTACTTC.

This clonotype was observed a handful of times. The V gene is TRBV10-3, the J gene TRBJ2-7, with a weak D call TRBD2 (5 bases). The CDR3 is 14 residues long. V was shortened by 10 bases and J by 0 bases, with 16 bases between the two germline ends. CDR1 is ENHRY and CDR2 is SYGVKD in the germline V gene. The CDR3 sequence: CATVSGASSYEQYF. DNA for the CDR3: TGTGCCACGGTAAGCGGTGCTTCCTCCTACGAGCAGTACTTC.

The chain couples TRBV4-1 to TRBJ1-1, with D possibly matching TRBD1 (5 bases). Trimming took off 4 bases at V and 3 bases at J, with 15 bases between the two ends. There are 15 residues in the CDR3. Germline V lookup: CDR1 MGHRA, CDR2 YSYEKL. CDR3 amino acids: CASSRGPGQDTEAFF. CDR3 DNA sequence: TGCGCCAGCAGCCGCGGTCCAGGGCAGGACACTGAAGCTTTCTTT.

This CDR3 is CSARVPSGRPPDTQYF. CDR3 nucleotides: TGCAGTGCTAGAGTTCCCAGCGGGAGGCCCCCAGATACGCAGTATTTT. The chain links TRBV20-1 to TRBJ2-3; TRBD2 matches 9 bases. The CDR3 sequence is 16 residues long. V lost 1 base, J lost 4 bases, and 9 bases stayed unmatched. Germline V gene data show CDR1 as DFQATT and CDR2 as SNEGSKA (reference sequence).

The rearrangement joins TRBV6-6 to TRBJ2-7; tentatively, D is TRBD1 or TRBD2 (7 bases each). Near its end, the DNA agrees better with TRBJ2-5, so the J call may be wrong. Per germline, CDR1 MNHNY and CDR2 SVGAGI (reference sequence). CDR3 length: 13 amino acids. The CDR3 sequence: CASRVRGGETQYF. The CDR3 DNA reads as TGTGCCAGCCGGGTCAGGGGGGGAGAGACCCAGTACTTC.

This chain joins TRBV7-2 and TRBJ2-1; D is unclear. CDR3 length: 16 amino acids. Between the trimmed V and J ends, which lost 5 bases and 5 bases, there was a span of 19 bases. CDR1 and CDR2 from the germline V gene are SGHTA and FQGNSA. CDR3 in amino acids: CASSPPEWGIHNEQFF. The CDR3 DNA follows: TGTGCCAGCAGCCCCCCGGAGTGGGGAATTCACAATGAGCAGTTCTTC. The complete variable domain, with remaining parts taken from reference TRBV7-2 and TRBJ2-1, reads GAGVSQSPSNKVTEKGKDVELRCDPISGHTALYWYRQSLGQGLEFLIYFQGNSAPDKSGLPSDRFSAERTGGSVSTLTIQRTQQEDSAVYLCASSPPEWGIHNEQFFGPGTRLTVL.

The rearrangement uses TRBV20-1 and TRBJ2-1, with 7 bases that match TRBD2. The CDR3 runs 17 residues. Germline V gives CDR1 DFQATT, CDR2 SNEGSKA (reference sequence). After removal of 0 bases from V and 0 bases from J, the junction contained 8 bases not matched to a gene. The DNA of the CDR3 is TGCAGTGCTAGAGATACGGCTAGCGGAATCTCCTACAATGAGCAGTTCTTC. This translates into CSARDTASGISYNEQFF.

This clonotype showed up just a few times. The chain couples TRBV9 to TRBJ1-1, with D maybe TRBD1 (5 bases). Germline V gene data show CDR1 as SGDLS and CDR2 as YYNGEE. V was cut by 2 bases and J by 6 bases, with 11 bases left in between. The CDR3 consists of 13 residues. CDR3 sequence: CASSVQGNAEAFF. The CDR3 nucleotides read TGTGCCAGCAGCGTCCAGGGTAACGCTGAAGCTTTCTTT.

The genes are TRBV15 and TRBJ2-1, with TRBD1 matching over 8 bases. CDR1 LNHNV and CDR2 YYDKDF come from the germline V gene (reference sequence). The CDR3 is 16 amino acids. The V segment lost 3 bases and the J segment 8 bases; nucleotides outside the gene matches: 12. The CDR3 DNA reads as TGTGCCACCAGCAGGGCTTACCGGGACAGGATCGATGAGCAGTTCTTC. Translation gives CATSRAYRDRIDEQFF.

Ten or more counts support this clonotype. As DNA, the CDR3 is TGTGCCAGCAATCGTCTAGCGACAGATACGCAGTATTTT. Encoded protein: CASNRLATDTQYF. This sequence joins TRBV7-2 and TRBJ2-3; the D gene is possibly TRBD2 (6 bases). This CDR3 is 13 amino acids long. The V gene's germline CDR1 is SGHTA and CDR2 FQGNSA. V lost 7 bases, J lost 3 bases, and 11 bases lay in between. The whole variable domain, filled in from reference TRBV7-2 and TRBJ2-3, reads GAGVSQSPSNKVTEKGKDVELRCDPISGHTALYWYRQSLGQGLEFLIYFQGNSAPDKSGLPSDRFSAERTGGSVSTLTIQRTQQEDSAVYLCASNRLATDTQYFGPGTRLTVL.

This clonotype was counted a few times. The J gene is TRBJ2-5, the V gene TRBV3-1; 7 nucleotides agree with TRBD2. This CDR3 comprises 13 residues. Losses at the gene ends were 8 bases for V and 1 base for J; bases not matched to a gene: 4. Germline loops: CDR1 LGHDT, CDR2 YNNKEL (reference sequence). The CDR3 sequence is CASESSGQETQYF. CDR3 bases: TGTGCCAGCGAGTCTAGCGGCCAAGAGACCCAGTACTTC.

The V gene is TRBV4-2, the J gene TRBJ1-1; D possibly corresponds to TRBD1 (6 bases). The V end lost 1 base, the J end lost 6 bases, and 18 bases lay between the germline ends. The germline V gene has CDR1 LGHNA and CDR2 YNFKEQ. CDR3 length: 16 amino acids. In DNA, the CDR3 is TGTGCCAGCAGCCAAGGTTGGGGGGGCCTAAACGCTGAAGCTTTCTTT. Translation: CASSQGWGGLNAEAFF.

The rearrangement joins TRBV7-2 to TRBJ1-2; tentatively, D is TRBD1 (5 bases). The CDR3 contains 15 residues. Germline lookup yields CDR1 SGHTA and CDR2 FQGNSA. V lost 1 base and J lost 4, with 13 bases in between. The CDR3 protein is CASSLVGASSYGYTF. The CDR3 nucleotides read TGTGCCAGCAGCTTAGTAGGGGCGAGTAGCTATGGCTACACCTTC.

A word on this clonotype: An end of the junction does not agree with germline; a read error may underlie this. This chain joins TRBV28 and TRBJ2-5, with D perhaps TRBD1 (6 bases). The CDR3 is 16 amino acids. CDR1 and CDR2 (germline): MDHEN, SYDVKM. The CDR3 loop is CVSSLSDRFPEETQYF. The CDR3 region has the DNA TGTGTCAGCAGTTTATCTGACAGGTTCCCTGAAGAGACCCAGTACTTC.

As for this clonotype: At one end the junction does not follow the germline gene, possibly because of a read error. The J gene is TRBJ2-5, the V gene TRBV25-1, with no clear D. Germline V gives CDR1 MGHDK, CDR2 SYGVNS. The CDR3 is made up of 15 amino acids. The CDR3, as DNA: TGTGCCAGTAGTGAACCCGGACCCCCCCAAGAGACCCAGTACTTC. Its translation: CASSEPGPPQETQYF. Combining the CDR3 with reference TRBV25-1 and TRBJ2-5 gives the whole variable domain EADIYQTPRYLVIGTGKKITLECSQTMGHDKMYWYQQDPGMELHLIHYSYGVNSTEKGDLSSESTVSRIRTEHFPLTLESARPSHTSQYLCASSEPGPPQETQYFGPGTRLLVL.

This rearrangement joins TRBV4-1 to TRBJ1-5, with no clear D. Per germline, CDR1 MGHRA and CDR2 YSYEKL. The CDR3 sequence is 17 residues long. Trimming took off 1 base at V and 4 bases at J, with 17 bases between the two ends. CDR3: CASSQVPPPGGNQPQHF. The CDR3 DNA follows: TGCGCCAGCAGCCAAGTTCCCCCCCCCGGAGGAAATCAGCCCCAGCATTTT.

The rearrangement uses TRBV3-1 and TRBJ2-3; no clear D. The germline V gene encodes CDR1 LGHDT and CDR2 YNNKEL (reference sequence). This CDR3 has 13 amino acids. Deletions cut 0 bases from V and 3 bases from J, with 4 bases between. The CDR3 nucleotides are TGTGCCAGCAGCCAAGAACTTACAGATACGCAGTATTTT. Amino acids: CASSQELTDTQYF.